What follows are 13 T cell receptor beta chains derived from one specimen sequenced in a study of graft-versus-host responses after intestinal transplantation. Their antigens remain unidentified. Repertoires were generated with immunoSEQ multiplex PCR, while TCRdb's copy carries only in-frame clones and drops some. The table has about 82,000 clones, 91% seen once; the top ten hold roughly 0.1%. The sequences come from unstimulated CD4+ T cells sorted from spleen or lymph node cells, collected before intestinal transplant. The receptors were sampled from a human donor who received an intestinal transplant.

This chain connects TRBV7-9 to TRBJ2-5, with TRBD1 matching over 11 bases. The CDR3 covers 15 residues. From germline, CDR1 is SEHNR and CDR2 FQNEAQ (reference sequence). Germline trimming cut 5 bases from V and 4 bases from J; bases unmatched to any gene: 6. CDR3 sequence reads: CASSLGQGDGETQYF. CDR3 nucleotide sequence: TGTGCCAGCAGCCTGGGACAGGGGGACGGAGAGACCCAGTACTTC.

The chain joins TRBV30 to TRBJ1-1; TRBD1 aligns across 8 bases. This CDR3 comprises 13 residues. After removal of 8 bases from V and 1 base from J, the junction contained 6 bases not matched to a gene. Per germline, CDR1 GTSNPN and CDR2 SVGIG (reference sequence). This CDR3 reads CALRTGGNTEAFF. CDR3 nucleotides: TGTGCCCTCCGCACAGGGGGGAACACTGAAGCTTTCTTT.

The chain links TRBV15 to TRBJ1-6; 7 bases are a match to TRBD1. The length of the CDR3 is 17 residues. The germline gives CDR1 LNHNV, CDR2 YYDKDF (reference sequence). V shed 0 bases, J shed 3 bases, and the junction held 5 bases outside the gene matches. CDR3 sequence (DNA): TGTGCCACCAGCAGAGAAAGAGGGGGCAACTATAATTCACCCCTCCACTTT. Protein: CATSRERGGNYNSPLHF.

V is TRBV14 and J is TRBJ2-7; TRBD1 matches at 8 bases. The CDR3 length is 16 residues. CDR1 is SGHDN, CDR2 FVKESK, per germline. The ends lost 0 bases at V and 5 bases at J; junction bases unmatched: 9. The CDR3 DNA reads TGTGCCAGCAGCCAAGATCAGGCAGGGGGCTCACACGAGCAGTACTTC. Translated, it gives CASSQDQAGGSHEQYF.

This clone was picked up one time. This chain connects TRBV19 to TRBJ2-5; 9 bases match TRBD2. The CDR3 runs 15 residues. The V gene's germline CDR1 is LNHDA and CDR2 SQIVND (reference sequence). V was pared by 3 bases and J by 4 bases, with 6 bases of the junction left unmatched. As DNA, the CDR3 is TGTGCCAGTAGTATTTCAGCGGGGGGTGGAGAGACCCAGTACTTC. This gives the protein CASSISAGGGETQYF.

J is TRBJ2-1 and V is TRBV19; 8 bases are shared with TRBD2. The ends lost 2 bases at V and 4 bases at J; junction bases unmatched: 7. Germline V gene lookup returns CDR1 LNHDA and CDR2 SQIVND (reference sequence). The CDR3 spans 16 residues. The CDR3 nucleotides read TGTGCCAGTAGTATACTCCGCGGGGGGTTTTACAATGAGCAGTTCTTC. It translates to CASSILRGGFYNEQFF.

CDR3 sequence reads: CASSNPFSERGGKRNEQFF. DNA of the CDR3: TGTGCCAGTAGTAACCCTTTTTCTGAGCGGGGGGGCAAGAGGAATGAGCAGTTCTTC. J is TRBJ2-1 and V is TRBV19; 10 nucleotides agree with TRBD2. The length of the CDR3 is 19 residues. Germline CDR1 LNHDA, CDR2 SQIVND (reference sequence). Trimming at V came to 4 bases and at J to 7 bases, leaving 19 bases not matched to a gene. Full variable domain (rest looked up from reference TRBV19 and TRBJ2-1): DGGITQSPKYLFRKEGQNVTLSCEQNLNHDAMYWYRQDPGQGLRLIYYSQIVNDFQKGDIAEGYSVSREKKESFPLTVTSAQKNPTAFYLCASSNPFSERGGKRNEQFFGPGTRLTVL.

The V and J genes are TRBV25-1 and TRBJ2-5, with 12 positions matching TRBD2. The V segment lost 4 bases and the J segment 4 bases; nucleotides outside the gene matches: 4. The germline CDR1 and CDR2 sequences are MGHDK and SYGVNS. This CDR3 is built from 15 residues. CDR3 residues: CASSVSLAGGETQYF. CDR3 nucleotides: TGTGCCAGCAGTGTCTCACTAGCGGGGGGAGAGACCCAGTACTTC.

This rearrangement joins TRBV29-1 to TRBJ1-1; D is unresolved. Germline V CDR1 and CDR2: SQVTM, ANQGSEA. Trimming pared 7 bases from V and 3 bases from J, leaving 12 bases between. The CDR3 runs to 12 residues. This chain's CDR3 is CSGRRSDTEAFF. CDR3 coding DNA: TGCAGCGGCCGCAGATCCGACACTGAAGCTTTCTTT.

This sequence joins TRBV19 and TRBJ1-1; 7 bases match TRBD1. CDR3 length: 13 amino acids. Per germline, CDR1 LNHDA and CDR2 SQIVND (reference sequence). V gave up 6 bases and J gave up 2 bases; unmatched junction bases: 3. The DNA for the CDR3 is TGTGCCAGTAGCCACAGGGGTAACACTGAAGCTTTCTTT. As protein: CASSHRGNTEAFF. Drawing the rest from reference TRBV19 and TRBJ1-1, the complete variable domain is DGGITQSPKYLFRKEGQNVTLSCEQNLNHDAMYWYRQDPGQGLRLIYYSQIVNDFQKGDIAEGYSVSREKKESFPLTVTSAQKNPTAFYLCASSHRGNTEAFFGQGTRLTVV.

This chain joins TRBV6-6 and TRBJ1-3; D unresolved. Trimming removed 7 bases from V and 0 bases from J, with 10 bases in between. The CDR3 contains 14 residues. The germline gives CDR1 MNHNY, CDR2 SVGAGI (reference sequence). CDR3 residues: CASKRESSGNTIYF. The CDR3 coding sequence is TGTGCCAGCAAAAGAGAGAGCTCTGGAAACACCATATATTTT.

The chain employs TRBV7-9 and TRBJ2-7, with a weak D call TRBD1 (6 bases). Germline-derived CDR1 and CDR2 are SEHNR and FQNEAQ (reference sequence). V lost 5 bases and J 2 bases, leaving 22 bases between the germline ends. The CDR3 has 17 residues. CDR3 loop: CASSPSTQGGAPYEQYF. Written as DNA, the CDR3 is TGTGCCAGCAGCCCGTCAACACAGGGTGGGGCTCCCTACGAGCAGTACTTC.

The V and J genes are TRBV5-1 and TRBJ2-7; 10 bases align to TRBD1. In germline, CDR1 is SGHRS, CDR2 YFSETQ. CDR3 length: 17 amino acids. The V gene end was trimmed by 0 bases and the J gene end by 5 bases; junction bases not matched to a gene: 11. The chain's CDR3 is CASSLAGSGTGVHEQYF. The CDR3 DNA sequence: TGCGCCAGCAGCTTGGCCGGATCCGGGACAGGGGTCCACGAGCAGTACTTC.